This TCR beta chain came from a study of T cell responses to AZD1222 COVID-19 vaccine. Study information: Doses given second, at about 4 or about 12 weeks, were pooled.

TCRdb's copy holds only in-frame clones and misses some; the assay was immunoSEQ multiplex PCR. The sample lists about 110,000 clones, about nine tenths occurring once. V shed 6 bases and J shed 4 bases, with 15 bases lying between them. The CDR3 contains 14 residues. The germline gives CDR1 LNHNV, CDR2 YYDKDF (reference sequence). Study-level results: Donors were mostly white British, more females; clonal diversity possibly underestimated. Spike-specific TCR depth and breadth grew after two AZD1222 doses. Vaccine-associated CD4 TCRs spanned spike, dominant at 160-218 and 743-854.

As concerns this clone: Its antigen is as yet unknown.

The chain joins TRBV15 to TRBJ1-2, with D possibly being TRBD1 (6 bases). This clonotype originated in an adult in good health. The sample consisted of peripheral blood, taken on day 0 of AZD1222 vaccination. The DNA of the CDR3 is TGTGCCACCAGTCCAGGGGATTTCGGCTATGGCTACACCTTC. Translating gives CATSPGDFGYGYTF.